Below are 18 T cell receptor beta chains sequenced from a single sample in a study of shared clonotypes between healthy human individuals. This table comes from immunoSEQ multiplex PCR, and its TCRdb copy is limited to in-frame clones, with some not included. The data show more than 2 million clones, with roughly 93% seen just once and about 1.7% held by the top ten. Terminally differentiated effector memory CD45RA+ cells were left out of the naive CD8 fraction, which was CD45RO-negative and positively selected for CCR7. The specimen was naive CD8+ T cells from PBMCs. These receptors all come from a man younger than 35 in good health. Some clones in this sample may be carry-over from other donors' samples.

V gene TRBV6-1 combines with J gene TRBJ1-2; D may be TRBD1 (6 bases). V dropped 5 bases and J dropped 6 bases, with 16 bases sitting between them. In germline, CDR1 is MNHNS, CDR2 SASEGT. The CDR3 is made up of 14 amino acids. The CDR3 protein is CASSPYSRGDGYTF. CDR3 DNA: TGTGCCAGCAGTCCCTACAGTAGGGGGGATGGCTACACCTTC.

The chain employs TRBV19 and TRBJ1-1; maybe TRBD1 (6 bases). Germline-derived CDR1 and CDR2 are LNHDA and SQIVND (reference sequence). Trimming shortened V by 9 bases and J by 0 bases, and 17 bases separated the two germline ends. This CDR3 has 15 amino acids. The chain's CDR3 is CASSNLQGLNTEAFF. The DNA of the CDR3 is TGTGCCAGCTCGAACCTGCAGGGGTTGAACACTGAAGCTTTCTTT.

This chain uses TRBV30 with TRBJ2-1; tentative D call: TRBD2 (6 bases). The CDR3 covers 14 residues. Germline-derived CDR1 and CDR2 are GTSNPN and SVGIG (reference sequence). The V gene lost 2 bases and the J gene lost 8 bases, with 16 bases spanning the gap. This CDR3 reads CAWSPRREWHEQFF. Here the CDR3 DNA reads TGTGCCTGGAGTCCGCGTCGGGAGTGGCATGAGCAGTTCTTC.

The J gene is TRBJ2-3, the V gene TRBV9, with D possibly being TRBD1 or TRBD2 (5 bases each). CDR1 is SGDLS and CDR2 is YYNGEE in the germline V gene. The germline V and J ends were trimmed by 3 bases and 1 base, with 12 bases remaining between them. The CDR3 sequence is 15 residues long. Here the CDR3 DNA reads TGTGCCAGCAGCGGTGGGGGATTTGGCACAGATACGCAGTATTTT. Amino acid sequence: CASSGGGFGTDTQYF.

This rearrangement joins TRBV14 to TRBJ1-2; the match to TRBD1 covers 9 bases. Germline V CDR1 and CDR2: SGHDN, FVKESK. After removal of 5 bases from V and 8 bases from J, the junction contained 9 bases not matched to a gene. The CDR3 sequence is 14 residues long. In DNA form, the CDR3 reads TGTGCCAGCAGCTCGGACAGGGGCCGCCAAGGCTACACCTTC. As protein: CASSSDRGRQGYTF. The full variable domain, with the rest looked up from reference TRBV14 and TRBJ1-2, is EAGVTQFPSHSVIEKGQTVTLRCDPISGHDNLYWYRRVMGKEIKFLLHFVKESKQDESGMPNNRFLAERTGGTYSTLKVQPAELEDSGVYFCASSSDRGRQGYTFGSGTRLTVV.

The chain couples TRBV28 to TRBJ2-7; TRBD1 matches 7 bases. The length of the CDR3 is 16 residues. Germline V gene lookup returns CDR1 MDHEN and CDR2 SYDVKM. V was pared by 4 bases and J by 5 bases, with 14 bases of the junction left unmatched. The CDR3 here is CASSSPRARGFDEQYF. The CDR3 coding sequence is TGTGCCAGCAGTTCACCCCGAGCCAGGGGGTTCGACGAGCAGTACTTC.

In this sample, this clone turned up a few times. The chain couples TRBV7-9 to TRBJ1-2, with TRBD1 matching over 10 bases. The ends lost 4 bases at V and 6 bases at J; junction bases unmatched: 8. Looked up from germline, CDR1 is SEHNR and CDR2 is FQNEAQ (reference sequence). The CDR3 has 15 amino acids. As DNA, the CDR3 is TGTGCCAGCAGCTCAGACAGGGGGCTGATGGATGGCTACACCTTC. As protein: CASSSDRGLMDGYTF.

The rearrangement links TRBV6-6 to TRBJ2-7; TRBD1 matches at 9 bases. Germline values: CDR1 MNHNY, CDR2 SVGAGI (reference sequence). The junction had 5 bases not matched to a gene; V was cut back by 4 bases and J by 4 bases. The CDR3 sequence is 14 residues long. The CDR3 is CASSSWDREYEQYF. CDR3 DNA sequence: TGTGCCAGCAGTTCCTGGGACAGGGAGTACGAGCAGTACTTC.

The chain combines TRBV7-8 with TRBJ1-3; weak D call: TRBD1 (5 bases). The CDR3 spans 15 residues. V lost 2 bases and J 2 bases, leaving 10 bases between the germline ends. CDR1 is SGHVS and CDR2 is FQNEAQ in the germline V gene. The CDR3 spells CASSLSWGAGNTIYF. CDR3 sequence (DNA): TGTGCCAGCAGCTTATCATGGGGGGCTGGAAACACCATATATTTT.

CDR3 bases: TGTGCCAGCAGACGTGGTCAGGAGGGCCTGTACAATGAGCAGTTCTTC. Translating gives CASRRGQEGLYNEQFF. This chain connects TRBV7-6 to TRBJ2-1; D may be TRBD2 (6 bases). V lost 6 bases and J 4 bases, leaving 19 bases between the germline ends. This CDR3 comprises 16 residues. CDR1 is SGHVS and CDR2 is FNYEAQ in the germline V gene.

The genes are TRBV9 and TRBJ2-5; D is unresolved. Between the trimmed V and J ends, which lost 3 bases and 11 bases, there was a span of 14 bases. The CDR3 is 12 residues long. The germline gives CDR1 SGDLS, CDR2 YYNGEE. The CDR3 loop is CASSANEREQYF. Written as DNA, the CDR3 is TGTGCCAGCAGCGCGAATGAAAGAGAGCAGTACTTC.

The chain links TRBV4-1 to TRBJ2-5, with D possibly matching TRBD1 (6 bases). Germline CDR1 MGHRA, CDR2 YSYEKL. V lost 1 base, J lost 5 bases, and 23 bases lay in between. The CDR3 is made up of 18 amino acids. The CDR3 protein is CASSQVRGITQGQETQYF. In DNA form, the CDR3 reads TGCGCCAGCAGCCAAGTTAGGGGGATCACCCAAGGCCAGGAGACCCAGTACTTC.

This sequence joins TRBV7-2 and TRBJ1-5; no definite D call. This CDR3 comprises 12 residues. Looked up from germline, CDR1 is SGHTA and CDR2 is FQGNSA. Trimming left V 4 bases short and J 7 bases short, with 8 bases between. CDR3 bases: TGTGCCAGCAGCTCCGAACACCAGCCCCAGCATTTT. Amino acids: CASSSEHQPQHF. Based on the CDR3 plus reference TRBV7-2 and TRBJ1-5, the full variable domain is GAGVSQSPSNKVTEKGKDVELRCDPISGHTALYWYRQSLGQGLEFLIYFQGNSAPDKSGLPSDRFSAERTGGSVSTLTIQRTQQEDSAVYLCASSSEHQPQHFGDGTRLSIL.

The genes are TRBV29-1 and TRBJ2-1, with 8 positions matching TRBD2. V gave up 5 bases and J gave up 0 bases; unmatched junction bases: 9. The CDR3 runs to 16 residues. Germline-derived CDR1 and CDR2 are SQVTM and ANQGSEA. CDR3 protein: CSVSDLAGSSYNEQFF. In DNA, the CDR3 is TGCAGCGTTTCCGACTTAGCGGGAAGCTCCTACAATGAGCAGTTCTTC.

This clone was detected a few times. The rearrangement uses TRBV6-1 and TRBJ1-2; 8 bases match TRBD1. The junction had 10 bases not matched to a gene; V was cut back by 6 bases and J by 7 bases. The V gene's germline CDR1 is MNHNS and CDR2 SASEGT. CDR3 length equals 14 residues. The CDR3 nucleotides are TGTGCCAGCAGCGACAGGGGAGGGTTGGGTGGCTACACCTTC. It translates to CASSDRGGLGGYTF.

Concerning this clone: Other DNA sequences in this sample translate to the same CDR3. V usage is TRBV29-1 and J usage is TRBJ2-7, with unresolved D. The V gene's germline CDR1 is SQVTM and CDR2 ANQGSEA. V lost 4 bases to trimming and J lost 0 bases, with 10 bases between them. The CDR3 runs 13 residues. The CDR3 region has the DNA TGCAGCGTTGGGACGGGTAGCTCCTACGAGCAGTACTTC. Protein sequence: CSVGTGSSYEQYF.

The J gene is TRBJ1-2, the V gene TRBV4-3, with a tentative D call TRBD1 (5 bases). Germline CDR1 is LGHNA and CDR2 is YSLEER. V lost 4 bases and J 1 base, leaving 16 bases between the germline ends. CDR3 length: 16 amino acids. The DNA of the CDR3 is TGCGCCAGCAGCCCGACAGTCCTATCGGTTAACTATGGCTACACCTTC. Protein sequence: CASSPTVLSVNYGYTF.

Only a few counts were recorded for this clone. The rearrangement links TRBV25-1 to TRBJ1-4; D perhaps matches TRBD1 (6 bases). The length of the CDR3 is 12 residues. CDR1 is MGHDK and CDR2 is SYGVNS in the germline V gene. V was cut by 7 bases and J by 7 bases, with 10 bases left in between. The chain's CDR3 is CASNYRAEKLFF. The CDR3 DNA reads TGTGCCAGCAACTACAGGGCTGAAAAACTGTTTTTT.